These 3 T cell receptor beta chains were sequenced from one sample in a study of CD8+CD57+ T cells in acquired aplastic anemia. Genomic DNA was employed as the template in profiling TCR beta VDJ and CDR3. TCRdb re-called the reads through MiXCR, storing one row per CDR3 protein. The table has fewer than 150,000 distinct CDR3 sequences, 48% seen once; the top ten hold about 2.5%. Input material: sorted CD4+, CD8+, or CD8+CD57+ T cells (not recorded which) from PBMCs. The receptors shown here come from a human donor in good health, serving as a control.

The V call is TRBV7-2, the J call TRBJ1-1; the match to TRBD1 covers 8 bases. Trimming at V came to 5 bases and at J to 4 bases, leaving 6 bases not matched to a gene. Germline values: CDR1 SGHTA, CDR2 FQGNSA. The CDR3 is 14 residues long. This chain's CDR3 is CASSVRQGTTEAFF. DNA for the CDR3: TGTGCCAGCAGCGTGAGACAGGGGACCACTGAAGCTTTCTTT.

This clonotype was found many times. This sequence joins TRBV20-1 and TRBJ2-5, with 7 nucleotides matching TRBD1. Germline V CDR1 and CDR2: DFQATT, SNEGSKA (reference sequence). J gave up 0 bases and V 5 bases, and 3 bases lay outside the gene matches. CDR3 length equals 13 residues. The DNA of the CDR3 is TGCAGTGCTCACGGGACAGACCAAGAGACCCAGTACTTC. Its translation: CSAHGTDQETQYF.

This clonotype was observed once. The chain joins TRBV5-1 to TRBJ2-6; 11 nucleotides align to TRBD1. J was trimmed by 4 bases and V by 7 bases; bases with no gene match: 7. The germline gives CDR1 SGHRS, CDR2 YFSETQ. The CDR3 is 16 residues long. CDR3 sequence: CASGGQGAHGANVLTF. DNA of the CDR3: TGCGCCAGCGGCGGACAGGGGGCTCACGGGGCCAACGTCCTGACTTTC. The complete variable domain, with remaining parts taken from reference TRBV5-1 and TRBJ2-6, reads KAGVTQTPRYLIKTRGQQVTLSCSPISGHRSVSWYQQTPGQGLQFLFEYFSETQRNKGNFPGRFSGRQFSNSRSEMNVSTLELGDSALYLCASGGQGAHGANVLTFGAGSRLTVL.